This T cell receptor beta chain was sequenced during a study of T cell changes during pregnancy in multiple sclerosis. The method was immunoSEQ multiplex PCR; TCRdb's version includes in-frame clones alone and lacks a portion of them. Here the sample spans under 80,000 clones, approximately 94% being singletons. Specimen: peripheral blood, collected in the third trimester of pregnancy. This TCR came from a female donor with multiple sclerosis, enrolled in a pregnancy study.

In DNA, the CDR3 is TGTGCCTGGAGCTCAGGGCTGATCTCTGGAAACACCATATATTTT. This codes for CAWSSGLISGNTIYF. The chain uses TRBV30 and TRBJ1-3, with a weak D call TRBD1 (5 bases). Germline V lookup: CDR1 GTSNPN, CDR2 SVGIG (reference sequence). Deletions cut 3 bases from V and 0 bases from J, with 12 bases between. The CDR3 totals 15 residues.